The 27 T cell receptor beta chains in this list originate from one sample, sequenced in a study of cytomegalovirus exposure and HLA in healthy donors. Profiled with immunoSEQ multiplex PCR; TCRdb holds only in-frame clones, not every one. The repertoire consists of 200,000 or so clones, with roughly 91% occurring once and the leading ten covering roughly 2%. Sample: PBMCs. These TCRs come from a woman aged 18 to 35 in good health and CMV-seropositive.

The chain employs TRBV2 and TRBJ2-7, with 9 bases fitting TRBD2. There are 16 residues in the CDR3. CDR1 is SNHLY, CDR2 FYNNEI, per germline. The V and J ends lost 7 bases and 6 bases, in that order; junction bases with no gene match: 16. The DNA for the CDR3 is TGTGCCAGCACCGAGGGAGCGGGAGGTCTAGGTCTCGAGCAGTACTTC. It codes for CASTEGAGGLGLEQYF. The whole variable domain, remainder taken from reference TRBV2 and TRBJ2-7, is EPEVTQTPSHQVTQMGQEVILRCVPISNHLYFYWYRQILGQKVEFLVSFYNNEISEKSEIFDDQFSVERPDGSNFTLKIRSTKLEDSAMYFCASTEGAGGLGLEQYFGPGTRLTVT.

The DNA for the CDR3 is TGCGCCAGCAGCATACCGGGAAGCAACACTGAAGCTTTCTTT. Its protein product is CASSIPGSNTEAFF. This chain connects TRBV4-1 to TRBJ1-1; D gene uncertain. The CDR3 covers 14 residues. Germline values: CDR1 MGHRA, CDR2 YSYEKL. V was clipped by 5 bases and J by 2 bases, with 12 bases between them.

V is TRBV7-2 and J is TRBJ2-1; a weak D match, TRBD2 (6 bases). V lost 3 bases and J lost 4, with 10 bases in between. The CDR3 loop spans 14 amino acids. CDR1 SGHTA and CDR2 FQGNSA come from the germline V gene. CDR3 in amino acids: CASSFPGTYNEQFF. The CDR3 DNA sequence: TGTGCCAGCAGCTTCCCCGGGACTTACAATGAGCAGTTCTTC. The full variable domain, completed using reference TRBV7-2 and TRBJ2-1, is GAGVSQSPSNKVTEKGKDVELRCDPISGHTALYWYRQSLGQGLEFLIYFQGNSAPDKSGLPSDRFSAERTGGSVSTLTIQRTQQEDSAVYLCASSFPGTYNEQFFGPGTRLTVL.

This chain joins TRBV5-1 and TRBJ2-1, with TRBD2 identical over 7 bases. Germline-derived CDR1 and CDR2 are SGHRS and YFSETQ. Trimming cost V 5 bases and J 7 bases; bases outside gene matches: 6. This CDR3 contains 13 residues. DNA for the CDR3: TGCGCCAGCAGACCGACTAGCATGAATGAGCAGTTCTTC. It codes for CASRPTSMNEQFF.

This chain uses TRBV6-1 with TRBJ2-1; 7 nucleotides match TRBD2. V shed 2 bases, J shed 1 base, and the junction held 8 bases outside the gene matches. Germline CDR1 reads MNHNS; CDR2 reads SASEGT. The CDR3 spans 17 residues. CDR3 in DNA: TGTGCCAGCAGTGAATCGGCAGCGGGAAGATCCTACAATGAGCAGTTCTTC. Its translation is CASSESAAGRSYNEQFF.

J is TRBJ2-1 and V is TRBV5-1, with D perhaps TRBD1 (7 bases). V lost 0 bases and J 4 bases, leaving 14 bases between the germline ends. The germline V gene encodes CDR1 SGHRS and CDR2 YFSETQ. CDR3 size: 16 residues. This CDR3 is CASSLVEGAGYNEQFF. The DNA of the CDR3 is TGCGCCAGCAGCTTGGTGGAGGGGGCCGGGTACAATGAGCAGTTCTTC.

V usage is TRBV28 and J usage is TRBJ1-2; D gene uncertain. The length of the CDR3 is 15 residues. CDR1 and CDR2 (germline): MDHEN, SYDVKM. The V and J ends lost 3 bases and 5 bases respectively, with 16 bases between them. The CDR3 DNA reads TGTGCCAGCAGTTTCGGGTCGACTACCCCATATGGCTACACCTTC. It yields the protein CASSFGSTTPYGYTF.

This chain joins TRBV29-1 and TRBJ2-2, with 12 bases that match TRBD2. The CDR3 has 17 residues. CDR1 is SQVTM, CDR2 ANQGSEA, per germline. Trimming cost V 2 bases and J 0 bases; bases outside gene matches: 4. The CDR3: CSVETLAGGPNTGELFF. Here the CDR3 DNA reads TGCAGCGTTGAAACTCTAGCGGGAGGGCCGAACACCGGGGAGCTGTTTTTT.

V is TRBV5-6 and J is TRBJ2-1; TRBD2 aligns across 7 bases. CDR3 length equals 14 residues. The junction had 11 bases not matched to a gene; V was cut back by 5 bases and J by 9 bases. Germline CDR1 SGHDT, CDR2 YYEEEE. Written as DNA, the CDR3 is TGTGCCAGCAGAAGGAGGGAGGGCGGGAGTGAGCAGTTCTTC. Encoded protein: CASRRREGGSEQFF.

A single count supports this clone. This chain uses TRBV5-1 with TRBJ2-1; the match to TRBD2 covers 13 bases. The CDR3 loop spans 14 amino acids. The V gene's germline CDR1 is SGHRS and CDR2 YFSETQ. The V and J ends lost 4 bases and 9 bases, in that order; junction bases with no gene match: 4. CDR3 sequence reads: CASSRTSGSVEQFF. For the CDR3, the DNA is TGCGCCAGCAGCCGGACTAGCGGGAGTGTTGAGCAGTTCTTC.

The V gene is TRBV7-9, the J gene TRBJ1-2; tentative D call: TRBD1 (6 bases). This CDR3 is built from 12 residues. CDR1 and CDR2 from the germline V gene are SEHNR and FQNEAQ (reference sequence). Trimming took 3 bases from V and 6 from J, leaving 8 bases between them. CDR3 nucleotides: TGTGCCAGCAGCTTTCAGGGGCATGGCTACACCTTC. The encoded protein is CASSFQGHGYTF.

CDR3 DNA sequence: TGCGCCAGCAGTGAGTCGGCGGCGGTTGGGTTCTTC. Its translation is CASSESAAVGFF. This sequence joins TRBV10-2 and TRBJ2-1, with D unresolved. The CDR3 runs to 12 residues. Germline CDR1 is WSHSY and CDR2 is SAAADI. V lost 0 bases and J lost 15, with 12 bases in between.

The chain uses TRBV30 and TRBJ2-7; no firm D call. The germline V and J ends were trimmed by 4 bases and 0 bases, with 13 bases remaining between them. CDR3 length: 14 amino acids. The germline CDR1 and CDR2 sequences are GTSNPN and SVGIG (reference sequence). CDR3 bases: TGTGCCTGGACCTATTCCCTCGACTCCTACGAGCAGTACTTC. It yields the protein CAWTYSLDSYEQYF.

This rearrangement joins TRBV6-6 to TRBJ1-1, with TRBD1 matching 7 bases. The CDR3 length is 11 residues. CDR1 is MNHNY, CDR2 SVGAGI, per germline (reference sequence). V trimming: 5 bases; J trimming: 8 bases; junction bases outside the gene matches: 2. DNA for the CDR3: TGTGCCAGCAGTCCGACAGGGGAAGCTTTCTTT. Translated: CASSPTGEAFF.

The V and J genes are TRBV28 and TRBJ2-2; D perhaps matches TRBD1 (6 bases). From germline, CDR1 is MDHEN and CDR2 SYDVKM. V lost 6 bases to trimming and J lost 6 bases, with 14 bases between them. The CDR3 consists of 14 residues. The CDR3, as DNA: TGTGCCAGCAGCCTCACAGGGTTAGCCGGGGAGCTGTTTTTT. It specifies CASSLTGLAGELFF. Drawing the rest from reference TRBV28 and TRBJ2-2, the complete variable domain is DVKVTQSSRYLVKRTGEKVFLECVQDMDHENMFWYRQDPGLGLRLIYFSYDVKMKEKGDIPEGYSVSREKKERFSLILESASTNQTSMYLCASSLTGLAGELFFGEGSRLTVL.

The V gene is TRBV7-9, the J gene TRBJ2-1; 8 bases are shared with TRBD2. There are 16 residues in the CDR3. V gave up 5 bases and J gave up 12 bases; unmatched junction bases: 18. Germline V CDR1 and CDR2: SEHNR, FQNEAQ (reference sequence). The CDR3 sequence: CASSGQSGLDVVAQFF. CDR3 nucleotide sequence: TGTGCCAGCAGCGGACAATCGGGACTAGATGTCGTGGCGCAGTTCTTC.

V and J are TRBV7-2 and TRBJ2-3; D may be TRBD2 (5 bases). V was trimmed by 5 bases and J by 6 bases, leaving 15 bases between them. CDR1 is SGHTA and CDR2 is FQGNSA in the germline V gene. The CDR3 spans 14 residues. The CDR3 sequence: CASSLVGSDDTQYF. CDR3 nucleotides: TGTGCCAGCAGCCTGGTGGGTAGCGACGATACGCAGTATTTT.

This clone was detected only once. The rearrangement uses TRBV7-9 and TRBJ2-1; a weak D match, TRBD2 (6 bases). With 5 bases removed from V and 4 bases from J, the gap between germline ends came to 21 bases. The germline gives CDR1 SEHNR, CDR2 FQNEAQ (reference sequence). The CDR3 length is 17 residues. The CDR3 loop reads CASSQNALADLYNEQFF. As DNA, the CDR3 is TGTGCCAGCAGCCAAAACGCACTAGCAGACTTATACAATGAGCAGTTCTTC.

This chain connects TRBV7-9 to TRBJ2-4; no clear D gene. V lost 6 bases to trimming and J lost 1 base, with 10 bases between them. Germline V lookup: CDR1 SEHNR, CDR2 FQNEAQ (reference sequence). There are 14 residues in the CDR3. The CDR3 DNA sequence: TGTGCCAGCAGACCTTATGAGGCCAAAAACATTCAGTACTTC. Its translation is CASRPYEAKNIQYF.

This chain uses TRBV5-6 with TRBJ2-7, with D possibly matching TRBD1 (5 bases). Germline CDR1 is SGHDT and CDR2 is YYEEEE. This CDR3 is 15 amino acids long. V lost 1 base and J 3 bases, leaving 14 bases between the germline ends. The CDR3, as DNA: TGTGCCAGCAGCTTGCCTATAGAACAGGACTACGAGCAGTACTTC. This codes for CASSLPIEQDYEQYF.

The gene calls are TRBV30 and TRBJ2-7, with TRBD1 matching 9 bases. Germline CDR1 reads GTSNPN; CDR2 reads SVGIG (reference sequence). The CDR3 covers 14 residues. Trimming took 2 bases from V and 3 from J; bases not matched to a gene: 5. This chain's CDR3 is CAWSPGTGIYEQYF. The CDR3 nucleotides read TGTGCCTGGAGTCCCGGGACAGGGATCTACGAGCAGTACTTC. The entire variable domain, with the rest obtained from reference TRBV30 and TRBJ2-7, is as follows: SQTIHQWPATLVQPVGSPLSLECTVEGTSNPNLYWYRQAAGRGLQLLFYSVGIGQISSEVPQNLSASRPQDRQFILSSKKLLLSDSGFYLCAWSPGTGIYEQYFGPGTRLTVT.

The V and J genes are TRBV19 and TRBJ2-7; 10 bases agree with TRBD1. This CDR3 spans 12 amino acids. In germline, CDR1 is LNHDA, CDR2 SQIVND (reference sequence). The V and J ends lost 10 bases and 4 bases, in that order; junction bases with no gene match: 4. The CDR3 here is CATADRGYEQYF. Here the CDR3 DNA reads TGTGCCACCGCGGACAGGGGGTACGAGCAGTACTTC.

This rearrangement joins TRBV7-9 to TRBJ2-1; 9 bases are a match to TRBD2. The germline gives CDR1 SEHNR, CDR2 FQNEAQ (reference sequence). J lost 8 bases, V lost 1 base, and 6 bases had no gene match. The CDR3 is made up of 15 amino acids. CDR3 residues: CASSLDLAGEDEQFF. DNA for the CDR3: TGTGCCAGCAGCTTAGATTTAGCGGGAGAGGATGAGCAGTTCTTC.

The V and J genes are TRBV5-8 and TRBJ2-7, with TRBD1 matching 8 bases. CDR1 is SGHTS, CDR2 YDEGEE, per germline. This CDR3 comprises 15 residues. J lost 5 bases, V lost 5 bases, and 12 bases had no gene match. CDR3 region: CASSTGTGVSHEQYF. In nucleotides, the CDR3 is TGTGCCAGCAGTACTGGGACAGGCGTATCCCACGAGCAGTACTTC.

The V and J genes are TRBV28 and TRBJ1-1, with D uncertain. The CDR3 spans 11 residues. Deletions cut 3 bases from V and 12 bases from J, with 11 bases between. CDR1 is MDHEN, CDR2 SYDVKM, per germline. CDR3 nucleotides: TGTGCCAGCAGTTTCCGGCAGGTGACTTTCTTT. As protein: CASSFRQVTFF.

The CDR3 DNA is TGTGCCAGGGGGACATTAAGCTCCTACAATGAGCAGTTCTTC. Its translation: CARGTLSSYNEQFF. The gene calls are TRBV2 and TRBJ2-1; a weak D match, TRBD1 (6 bases). The CDR3 extends over 14 amino acids. Germline V gene data show CDR1 as SNHLY and CDR2 as FYNNEI. V was shortened by 9 bases and J by 0 bases, with 12 bases between the two germline ends.

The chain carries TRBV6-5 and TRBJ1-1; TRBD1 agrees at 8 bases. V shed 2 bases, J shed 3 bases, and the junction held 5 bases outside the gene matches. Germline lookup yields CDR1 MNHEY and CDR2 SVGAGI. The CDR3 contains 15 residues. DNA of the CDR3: TGTGCCAGCAGTTACAAGACAGGGGTCTACACTGAAGCTTTCTTT. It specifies CASSYKTGVYTEAFF.